The 21 T cell receptor beta chains presented below share a single source sample, sequenced in a study of CD8+ T cells in alopecia areata. Following extraction, RNA underwent reverse transcription to cDNA, which served as the sequencing template. TCRdb's copy holds only in-frame clones and misses some; the assay was immunoSEQ multiplex PCR. The sample lists about 150,000 clones, around half occurring once. The input for sequencing was CD8+ T cells sorted from blood, taken at week 0. The receptors derive from a human donor with alopecia areata.

The table lists this clone with a count of one. The gene calls are TRBV15 and TRBJ2-4, with D maybe TRBD1 (5 bases). The germline V gene encodes CDR1 LNHNV and CDR2 YYDKDF (reference sequence). V was pared by 1 base and J by 2 bases, with 9 bases between. The CDR3 has 15 residues. This chain's CDR3 is CATSRATETKNIQYF. CDR3 coding DNA: TGTGCCACCAGCAGAGCGACAGAAACCAAAAACATTCAGTACTTC.

J is TRBJ2-7 and V is TRBV5-6, with D perhaps given as TRBD1 or TRBD2 (5 bases each). V was shortened by 0 bases and J by 1 base, with 11 bases between the two germline ends. CDR3 length equals 15 residues. The V gene's germline CDR1 is SGHDT and CDR2 YYEEEE. CDR3 sequence (DNA): TGTGCCAGCAGCTTGGGGGACGGACGTTCCTACGAGCAGTACTTC. Amino acids: CASSLGDGRSYEQYF. Combining the CDR3 with reference TRBV5-6 and TRBJ2-7 gives the whole variable domain DAGVTQSPTHLIKTRGQQVTLRCSPKSGHDTVSWYQQALGQGPQFIFQYYEEEERQRGNFPDRFSGHQFPNYSSELNVNALLLGDSALYLCASSLGDGRSYEQYFGPGTRLTVT.

On this clone: The same CDR3 can be traced to other DNA sequences in this sample. The chain links TRBV27 to TRBJ2-7; TRBD2 might be the D (6 bases). Germline V CDR1 and CDR2: MNHEY, SMNVEV (reference sequence). The V end lost 0 bases, the J end lost 4 bases, and 7 bases lay between the germline ends. CDR3 size: 13 residues. The CDR3 bases are TGTGCCAGCAGTTTATCGGAGGGTTACGAGCAGTACTTC. Amino acids: CASSLSEGYEQYF.

The gene calls are TRBV30 and TRBJ1-1; a weak D match, TRBD1 (5 bases). The germline gives CDR1 GTSNPN, CDR2 SVGIG (reference sequence). CDR3 length: 12 amino acids. With 0 bases removed from V and 8 bases from J, the gap between germline ends came to 10 bases. This chain's CDR3 is CAWSVDGGEAFF. In nucleotides, the CDR3 is TGTGCCTGGAGTGTCGACGGGGGAGAAGCTTTCTTT.

The chain joins TRBV7-3 to TRBJ2-5; perhaps TRBD1 as D (7 bases). This CDR3 region has 14 residues. The V end was cut by 5 bases, the J end by 7 bases, with 17 bases between. Germline CDR1 reads SGHTA; CDR2 reads FQGTGA. DNA for the CDR3: TGTGCCAGCAGCCTGCGGGACAGCCAGGGGACCCAGTACTTC. Translation gives CASSLRDSQGTQYF.

This chain joins TRBV25-1 and TRBJ2-1; D perhaps matches TRBD2 (6 bases). This CDR3 has 12 amino acids. V was clipped by 5 bases and J by 8 bases, with 10 bases between them. Germline loops: CDR1 MGHDK, CDR2 SYGVNS. CDR3 sequence (DNA): TGTGCCAGCAGTAACTGGGGGGATGAGCAGTTCTTC. It specifies CASSNWGDEQFF.

This rearrangement joins TRBV5-4 to TRBJ1-5; maybe TRBD1 (5 bases). Germline assignment: CDR1 SGHNT and CDR2 YYREEE (reference sequence). V lost 2 bases and J lost 4, with 7 bases in between. The CDR3 contains 13 residues. Here the CDR3 reads CASSFDSNQPQHF. The CDR3 DNA sequence: TGTGCCAGCAGCTTTGACAGTAATCAGCCCCAGCATTTT.

The chain is built from TRBV4-1 and TRBJ2-3; the D gene is possibly TRBD1 (5 bases). The CDR3 is 16 amino acids. The V gene lost 1 base and the J gene lost 0 bases, with 11 bases spanning the gap. Germline CDR1 is MGHRA and CDR2 is YSYEKL. CDR3 nucleotides: TGCGCCAGCAGCCAAGTGGTAAGGGGTAGCACAGATACGCAGTATTTT. Its protein product is CASSQVVRGSTDTQYF.

This chain joins TRBV7-8 and TRBJ2-1; D remains ambiguous. CDR3 length: 12 residues. V was clipped by 5 bases and J by 5 bases, with 7 bases between them. Germline V CDR1 and CDR2: SGHVS, FQNEAQ. CDR3 sequence reads: CASSRSHNEQFF. The CDR3 nucleotides are TGTGCCAGCAGCCGATCTCACAATGAGCAGTTCTTC.

This clone was counted a few times. The V call is TRBV18, the J call TRBJ2-7; 9 bases fit TRBD1. The CDR3 is 13 residues long. Germline V lookup: CDR1 KGHSH, CDR2 LQKENI. Losses at the gene ends were 6 bases for V and 5 bases for J; bases not matched to a gene: 5. CDR3 region: CASSTGGNDEQYF. The CDR3, as DNA: TGTGCCAGCTCCACAGGGGGCAACGACGAGCAGTACTTC.

This chain joins TRBV19 and TRBJ2-7; 7 bases agree with TRBD1. Trimming took 1 base from V and 0 from J; bases not matched to a gene: 0. Germline-derived CDR1 and CDR2 are LNHDA and SQIVND (reference sequence). This CDR3 region has 14 residues. CDR3 nucleotides: TGTGCCAGTAGTATAGGGACAGGCTCCTACGAGCAGTACTTC. It specifies CASSIGTGSYEQYF.

The chain is built from TRBV7-8 and TRBJ1-5; maybe TRBD1 (6 bases). Trimming took off 5 bases at V and 5 bases at J, with 16 bases between the two ends. The CDR3 runs to 15 residues. From germline, CDR1 is SGHVS and CDR2 FQNEAQ. The CDR3 loop is CASSQNWGLDQPQHF. The CDR3 coding sequence is TGTGCCAGCAGCCAAAATTGGGGGCTCGATCAGCCCCAGCATTTT.

The rearrangement uses TRBV6-5 and TRBJ1-1; D is unresolved. The germline gives CDR1 MNHEY, CDR2 SVGAGI. Trimming stripped 5 bases from V and 4 bases from J, with 14 bases between. The CDR3 has 14 amino acids. The CDR3 is CASSERRVITEAFF. CDR3 bases: TGTGCCAGCAGTGAAAGGCGGGTCATCACTGAAGCTTTCTTT.

The chain has TRBV4-3 and TRBJ1-1, with 7 positions matching TRBD1. V shed 4 bases and J 5 bases; nucleotides not matched to a gene: 10. Germline CDR1 is LGHNA and CDR2 is YSLEER. This CDR3 spans 15 amino acids. The CDR3 sequence is CASSLSRQGWTEAFF. The CDR3 DNA follows: TGCGCCAGCAGCCTCTCGCGACAGGGATGGACTGAAGCTTTCTTT.

This clone was counted only a few times. The DNA for the CDR3 is TGTGCCAGCAGGACGCACACGAGCTCCTACGAGCAGTACTTC. Translating it yields CASRTHTSSYEQYF. V usage is TRBV27 and J usage is TRBJ2-7; no reliable D call. CDR1 MNHEY and CDR2 SMNVEV come from the germline V gene (reference sequence). V was shortened by 6 bases and J by 0 bases, with 12 bases between the two germline ends. The CDR3 spans 14 residues.

The chain combines TRBV13 with TRBJ2-1; 8 positions agree with TRBD2. The CDR3 has 13 residues. J lost 6 bases, V lost 6 bases, and 4 bases had no gene match. Germline CDR1 is PRHDT and CDR2 is FYEKMQ (reference sequence). The DNA for the CDR3 is TGTGCCAGCAGTGAGGGACTAGTCAATGAGCAGTTCTTC. As protein: CASSEGLVNEQFF. Looking up the rest from reference TRBV13 and TRBJ2-1 gives the full variable domain: AAGVIQSPRHLIKEKRETATLKCYPIPRHDTVYWYQQGPGQDPQFLISFYEKMQSDKGSIPDRFSAQQFSDYHSELNMSSLELGDSALYFCASSEGLVNEQFFGPGTRLTVL.

For this clone: Other nucleotide sequences in the sample specify the same CDR3. The CDR3 bases are TGTGCCAGCCTTGGGACTAGCGGGGGCTCCTACGAGCAGTACTTC. Residues: CASLGTSGGSYEQYF. The V call is TRBV6-5, the J call TRBJ2-7, with 14 bases that match TRBD2. Trimming cost V 8 bases and J 0 bases; bases outside gene matches: 3. CDR3 size: 15 residues. Per germline, CDR1 MNHEY and CDR2 SVGAGI.

This clone has just a few counts. For the CDR3, the DNA is TGTGCCAGCAGCCAGGGTGGTTGGGGCTACACCTTC. As protein: CASSQGGWGYTF. The chain is built from TRBV6-5 and TRBJ1-2; D is possibly TRBD1 (5 bases). There are 12 residues in the CDR3. The V gene lost 6 bases and the J gene lost 8 bases, with 13 bases spanning the gap. The germline CDR1 and CDR2 sequences are MNHEY and SVGAGI.

The chain employs TRBV7-6 and TRBJ1-1, with 8 bases matching TRBD1. CDR1 SGHVS and CDR2 FNYEAQ come from the germline V gene. This CDR3 has 13 residues. V lost 5 bases, J lost 3 bases, and 2 bases stayed unmatched. CDR3 sequence: CASSPTGDTEAFF. The CDR3 DNA follows: TGTGCCAGCAGCCCGACAGGGGACACTGAAGCTTTCTTT.

This chain connects TRBV4-3 to TRBJ1-2; the D is unclear. This CDR3 has 17 amino acids. The germline V gene has CDR1 LGHNA and CDR2 YSLEER. V lost 0 bases, J lost 6 bases, and 20 bases lay in between. The CDR3 DNA reads as TGCGCCAGCAGCCAAGAGATTTCAGGAGTGAATTACAATGGCTACACCTTC. Protein sequence: CASSQEISGVNYNGYTF.

The rearrangement uses TRBV9 and TRBJ2-7; no firm D call. Germline V gene data show CDR1 as SGDLS and CDR2 as YYNGEE. The germline V and J ends were trimmed by 3 bases and 6 bases, with 13 bases remaining between them. The CDR3 is 13 amino acids. The CDR3 nucleotides read TGTGCCAGCAGCGCCTCCGATTCCCTCGAGCAGTACTTC. Translation gives CASSASDSLEQYF.